A single sample is the source of the 16 T cell receptor beta chains below, sequenced in a study of blood T cell repertoires in COVID-19. TCRdb's copy holds only in-frame clones and misses some; the assay was immunoSEQ multiplex PCR. In the table there are around 70,000 clones, over 75% of which are singletons. The sample comprised peripheral blood. These receptors came from a woman older than 75 with active or convalescent COVID-19.

This clone was picked up one time. V and J are TRBV6-2 or TRBV6-3 and TRBJ1-1; D is ambiguous. Trimming cost V 3 bases and J 2 bases, with 13 bases left between them. The CDR3 is 15 amino acids. In germline, CDR1 is MNHEY, CDR2 SVGEGT. In DNA, the CDR3 is TGTGCCAGCAGTTATTACATCATAGCCAACACTGAAGCTTTCTTT. This gives the protein CASSYYIIANTEAFF.

This clone was seen many times. The rearrangement links TRBV5-1 to TRBJ1-5; D may be TRBD1 (5 bases). The germline CDR1 and CDR2 sequences are SGHRS and YFSETQ. V was shortened by 0 bases and J by 0 bases, with 10 bases between the two germline ends. There are 16 residues in the CDR3. The DNA of the CDR3 is TGCGCCAGCAGCTTGGGGGAGGGGAATAGCAATCAGCCCCAGCATTTT. Protein product: CASSLGEGNSNQPQHF.

The chain recombines TRBV6-6 with TRBJ1-2; tentative D call: TRBD1 (5 bases). This CDR3 is 14 amino acids long. Germline-derived CDR1 and CDR2 are MNHNY and SVGAGI (reference sequence). Trimming stripped 4 bases from V and 7 bases from J, with 16 bases between. The DNA for the CDR3 is TGTGCCAGCAGTTTCAATGGGGCGCAGGGTGGCTACACCTTC. It encodes CASSFNGAQGGYTF.

V and J are TRBV7-6 and TRBJ1-5, with 7 bases identical to TRBD1. This CDR3 is built from 15 residues. Germline-derived CDR1 and CDR2 are SGHVS and FNYEAQ. V lost 5 bases, J lost 6 bases, and 10 bases stayed unmatched. CDR3 sequence reads: CASSPSRDSIQPQHF. CDR3 bases: TGTGCCAGCAGCCCCAGCCGGGACAGTATTCAGCCCCAGCATTTT.

This clone has a handful of counts. The CDR3 region has the DNA TGTGCCACCAGTGATCCGGGGGTTAATCAGCCCCAGCATTTT. Its translation is CATSDPGVNQPQHF. The chain carries TRBV24-1 and TRBJ1-5; D possibly corresponds to TRBD1 (5 bases). The V and J ends lost 3 bases and 4 bases respectively, with 9 bases between them. CDR3 size: 14 residues. Germline V gene sequence: CDR1 KGHDR, CDR2 SFDVKD.

J is TRBJ1-4 and V is TRBV18; perhaps TRBD1 as D (6 bases). V lost 2 bases and J lost 0, with 10 bases in between. Germline CDR1 is KGHSH and CDR2 is LQKENI. The length of the CDR3 is 16 residues. The CDR3, as DNA: TGTGCCAGCTCACCAACCCGACAGGCAACTAATGAAAAACTGTTTTTT. It yields the protein CASSPTRQATNEKLFF.

This clone appeared a single time. V is TRBV7-2 and J is TRBJ2-5; 11 bases line up with TRBD2. This CDR3 spans 15 amino acids. Unmatched junction bases numbered 2, after V lost 1 base and J lost 4 bases. CDR1 and CDR2 (germline): SGHTA, FQGNSA. The CDR3 DNA reads TGTGCCAGCAGCTTAGGACTAGCGGGGACAGAGACCCAGTACTTC. Residues: CASSLGLAGTETQYF.

The chain employs TRBV27 and TRBJ2-1; the D gene is possibly TRBD2 (5 bases). The V and J ends lost 7 bases and 3 bases respectively, with 16 bases between them. CDR3 size: 15 residues. Germline-derived CDR1 and CDR2 are MNHEY and SMNVEV (reference sequence). CDR3 coding DNA: TGTGCCAGCAACCGAGCTAGCTTGCTCTACAATGAGCAGTTCTTC. Its translation is CASNRASLLYNEQFF.

The chain combines TRBV30 with TRBJ1-4; D not certain. The CDR3 is 12 residues long. Looked up from germline, CDR1 is GTSNPN and CDR2 is SVGIG (reference sequence). The V end lost 5 bases, the J end lost 2 bases, and 6 bases lay between the germline ends. The CDR3 DNA is TGTGCCTGGGGGCGTACTAATGAAAAACTGTTTTTT. Translation: CAWGRTNEKLFF.

The chain links TRBV29-1 to TRBJ2-7; 11 nucleotides agree with TRBD1. CDR3 length: 13 amino acids. V trimming: 7 bases; J trimming: 4 bases; junction bases outside the gene matches: 6. Per the germline V gene, CDR1 is SQVTM and CDR2 is ANQGSEA. The CDR3 sequence is CSADRGQGYEQYF. The CDR3 DNA is TGCAGCGCGGACAGGGGGCAAGGATACGAGCAGTACTTC.

The chain is built from TRBV7-2 and TRBJ1-2; D ambiguous. The germline V and J ends were trimmed by 0 bases and 4 bases, with 12 bases remaining between them. Germline CDR1 reads SGHTA; CDR2 reads FQGNSA. The CDR3 sequence is 15 residues long. This chain's CDR3 is CASSLASAEGYGYTF. The CDR3 bases are TGTGCCAGCAGCTTAGCTTCGGCCGAGGGCTATGGCTACACCTTC.

The CDR3 loop is CASRQDRVQPQHF. DNA of the CDR3: TGTGCCAGCAGACAGGACAGGGTTCAGCCCCAGCATTTT. V usage is TRBV6-5 and J usage is TRBJ1-5, with 8 positions matching TRBD1. The germline gives CDR1 MNHEY, CDR2 SVGAGI. The CDR3 consists of 13 residues. V trimming: 6 bases; J trimming: 6 bases; junction bases outside the gene matches: 4.

The chain has TRBV9 and TRBJ2-3; the match to TRBD1 covers 7 bases. Germline CDR1 SGDLS, CDR2 YYNGEE. This CDR3 has 14 amino acids. The V gene end was trimmed by 3 bases and the J gene end by 4 bases; junction bases not matched to a gene: 5. CDR3 amino acids: CASSAVGGPDTQYF. The CDR3 coding sequence is TGTGCCAGCAGCGCTGTAGGGGGCCCAGATACGCAGTATTTT.

This clone came up a few times. The J gene is TRBJ1-2, the V gene TRBV30; 8 nucleotides align to TRBD1. This CDR3 comprises 14 residues. The V gene end was trimmed by 0 bases and the J gene end by 4 bases; junction bases not matched to a gene: 4. CDR1 and CDR2 from the germline V gene are GTSNPN and SVGIG (reference sequence). The CDR3 bases are TGTGCCTGGAGTGTACTAGACAGGGGCTATGGCTACACCTTC. It specifies CAWSVLDRGYGYTF.

The V gene is TRBV6-2 or TRBV6-3, the J gene TRBJ2-3, with 9 bases fitting TRBD2. The V gene end was trimmed by 5 bases and the J gene end by 0 bases; junction bases not matched to a gene: 3. Per the germline V gene, CDR1 is MNHEY and CDR2 is SVGEGT. This CDR3 contains 15 residues. This CDR3 is CASSTLAGSTDTQYF. Written as DNA, the CDR3 is TGTGCCAGCAGTACTCTAGCGGGGAGCACAGATACGCAGTATTTT.

The chain combines TRBV18 with TRBJ2-5; TRBD2 aligns across 8 bases. J was trimmed by 2 bases and V by 1 base; bases with no gene match: 6. CDR3 size: 16 residues. The germline V gene encodes CDR1 KGHSH and CDR2 LQKENI. CDR3: CASSPLGSSGQETQYF. The CDR3 DNA reads TGTGCCAGCTCACCACTCGGGTCTAGCGGGCAAGAGACCCAGTACTTC.